This T cell receptor beta chain stems from a study of T cells after yellow fever vaccination (dated by TCRdb to between 2019 and 2020). Study-wide context: Libraries from fractions with low cell numbers were prepared with the SMART-Seq v4 Ultra Low Input RNA kit. To track T-cell clones before and after primary and booster YFV17D yellow fever vaccination, bulk TCR alpha and beta repertoires were sequenced longitudinally. The cohort comprised two healthy male donors, one aged 18 to 30 and one aged 30 to 40 years. Blood was collected at multiple timepoints before and after primary and secondary immunization, and bulk PBMC replicates and cell subsets were isolated. Points the paper makes about the study in general: Compared with the primary T-cell response, the secondary T-cell response was faster but weaker, reaching its peak on day 5 rather than on day 15. Because only two donors were included in the study, the extent to which the findings can be generalized is limited. A small fraction of clonotypes showed up in both the CD4 and CD8 compartments, probably as a result of convergent recombination. Computational filtering was required because FACS-sorted repertoires could contain abundant contaminating clonotypes from the bulk population. After the booster, most of the clones that had expanded following primary vaccination were detected again (about 95% of CD4 and 80% to 90% of CD8), which suggests that memory was broadly maintained.

The treatment or condition label of this sample denotes: live attenuated yellow fever vaccine strain. At each blood-draw timepoint, two biological replicates of bulk PBMCs were obtained. PBMCs were isolated from peripheral blood using a standard Ficoll-Paque protocol. TriZol was used to extract RNA from bulk PBMCs, CD4 and CD8 fractions, and dextramer-positive and dextramer-negative fractions. This clonotype was observed at least ten times. The antigen it recognizes is unknown. No base qualities exist here, and no much larger clone lies one base off it. TCR cDNA was synthesized by 5'RACE template switching, through which a universal primer site and unique molecular identifiers were introduced. Priming of cDNA synthesis was performed from both the TCR alpha and TCR beta constant segments. Two PCR steps were used to amplify libraries, with sample barcodes and sequencing adapters being added in the second step. Sequencing of libraries was done on Illumina HiSeq 2500 (2x100 bp) or NovaSeq (2x150 bp). The authors processed their data as follows. MIGEC was used to demultiplex reads and collapse the reads into UMI consensus sequences, and MiXCR was used for V(D)J alignment. Clonotypes responding to the vaccine were identified with edgeR on replicate PBMC samples, with the criteria of FDR below 0.01 and a log2 fold change above 5 up to day 15. CD4 or CD8 identity was assigned to each bulk clonotype according to whether the clonotype was present at higher abundance in the sequenced CD4 repertoire or the sequenced CD8 repertoire. The public reads were quality trimmed at Q25 with fastp and then assembled into clones with MiXCR by TCRdb, keeping productive beta chains. Identical CDR3 proteins give one entry, which carries the most common genes and DNA. None of the V and J calls come from the authors' own analysis; TCRdb made them. The sample has hundreds of thousands of distinct CDR3 sequences on record, 6.2% of them singletons. About 15% of the sample rests with the top ten.

Counted from cysteine to phenylalanine, this CDR3 has 15 amino acids. The read is trimmed to its CDR3 DNA, 45 bases read in frame from base 1. The junction shows trimming of 1 base on V and 5 bases on J, plus 14 bases between the germline ends. From a lookup of the germline V gene, CDR1 and CDR2 are KGHSH and LQKENI. The rearrangement combines TRBV18 with TRBJ2-5, with no confident D gene call. The specimen was PBMCs, collected 5 days after the yellow fever booster vaccination. This TCR derives from a man aged 25 to 40 who received the YFV17D yellow fever vaccine. In nucleotides, the sequence is TGTGCCAGCTCACCACTCCTGGGCGGAGCGGAGACCCAGTACTTC. This is translated as CASSPLLGGAETQYF.